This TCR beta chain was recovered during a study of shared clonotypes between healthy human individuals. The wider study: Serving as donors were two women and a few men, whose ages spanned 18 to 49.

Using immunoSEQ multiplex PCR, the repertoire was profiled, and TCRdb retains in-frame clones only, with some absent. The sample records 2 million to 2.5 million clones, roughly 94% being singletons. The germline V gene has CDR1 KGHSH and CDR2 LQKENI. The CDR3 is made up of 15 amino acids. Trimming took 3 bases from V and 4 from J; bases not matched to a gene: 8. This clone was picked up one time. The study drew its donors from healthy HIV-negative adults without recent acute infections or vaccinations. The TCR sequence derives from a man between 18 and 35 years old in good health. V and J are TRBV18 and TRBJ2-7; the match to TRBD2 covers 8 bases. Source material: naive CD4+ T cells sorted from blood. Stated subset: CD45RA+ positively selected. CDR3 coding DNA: TGTGCCAGCTCACCGCGCCCCCGGGAGGGGTACGAGCAGTACTTC. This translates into CASSPRPREGYEQYF. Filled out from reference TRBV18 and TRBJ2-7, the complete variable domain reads NAGVMQNPRHLVRRRGQEARLRCSPMKGHSHVYWYRQLPEEGLKFMVYLQKENIIDESGMPKERFSAEFPKEGPSILRIQQVVRGDSAAYFCASSPRPREGYEQYFGPGTRLTVT.